Following are 22 T cell receptor beta chains from one sample sequenced in a study of shared T cell receptors in the human thymus. The protocol was immunoSEQ multiplex PCR, while the TCRdb copy is restricted to in-frame clones and leaves out a portion. Of some 760,000 clones listed, approximately 83% are singletons. This same sample was also taken into another study, of human thymus T cells.

Sequenced: thymocytes. The receptors were sampled from a girl under two years old with a congenital heart defect.

This clone was picked up a small number of times. V gene TRBV6-7 combines with J gene TRBJ2-1; 8 bases fit TRBD2. TRBV6-7 is given ORF status, its function remaining uncertain. Trimming took 0 bases from V and 3 from J; bases not matched to a gene: 4. The CDR3 is 16 amino acids. The CDR3 nucleotides are TGTGCCAGCAGTTACTCGAAGCGGGGGTGCTACAATGAGCAGTTCTTC. Encoded protein: CASSYSKRGCYNEQFF.

This clone was recorded only once. The V and J genes are TRBV4-1 and TRBJ1-5; 9 bases line up with TRBD1. Trimming at V came to 5 bases and at J to 6 bases, leaving 8 bases not matched to a gene. CDR3 length: 15 residues. From germline, CDR1 is MGHRA and CDR2 YSYEKL. The CDR3 sequence is CASSYRDRDSQPQHF. The CDR3 bases are TGCGCCAGCAGCTATAGGGACAGGGATAGTCAGCCCCAGCATTTT.

The genes are TRBV4-2 and TRBJ1-5; 7 bases fit TRBD1. The germline gives CDR1 LGHNA, CDR2 YNFKEQ. The junction had 15 bases not matched to a gene; V was cut back by 1 base and J by 0 bases. This CDR3 has 20 residues. As DNA, the CDR3 is TGTGCCAGCAGCCAAGGAAGCGAACAGACAGGGCTGGGTAGCAATCAGCCCCAGCATTTT. It specifies CASSQGSEQTGLGSNQPQHF.

V is TRBV5-1 and J is TRBJ1-1; TRBD1 agrees at 9 bases. In germline, CDR1 is SGHRS, CDR2 YFSETQ. The CDR3 covers 17 residues. J lost 6 bases, V lost 4 bases, and 16 bases had no gene match. CDR3 in amino acids: CASSHLSYRGRFAEAFF. As DNA, the CDR3 is TGCGCCAGCAGCCACCTAAGCTACAGGGGGCGTTTTGCTGAAGCTTTCTTT.

The rearrangement uses TRBV7-8 and TRBJ2-7; TRBD1 agrees at 8 bases. The CDR3 sequence is 17 residues long. Germline CDR1 SGHVS, CDR2 FQNEAQ. J gave up 0 bases and V 1 base, and 8 bases lay outside the gene matches. CDR3: CASSLGPRDRTSYEQYF. For the CDR3, the DNA is TGTGCCAGCAGCTTAGGCCCCCGGGACAGGACCTCCTACGAGCAGTACTTC.

The chain recombines TRBV6-6 with TRBJ2-5, with 9 bases identical to TRBD1. J gave up 4 bases and V 6 bases, and 6 bases lay outside the gene matches. The CDR3 is 14 residues long. Germline CDR1 and CDR2: MNHNY and SVGAGI (reference sequence). DNA of the CDR3: TGTGCCAGCAGGGGACAGGGTGGACCAGAGACCCAGTACTTC. Translation: CASRGQGGPETQYF.

The chain links TRBV19 to TRBJ1-2; 9 nucleotides agree with TRBD1. CDR3 size: 15 residues. CDR1 and CDR2 (germline): LNHDA, SQIVND (reference sequence). V gave up 1 base and J gave up 2 bases; unmatched junction bases: 2. CDR3 sequence (DNA): TGTGCCAGTAGTATAGCGGGACAGGGCAACTATGGCTACACCTTC. It specifies CASSIAGQGNYGYTF.

This clone was observed once. The gene calls are TRBV7-3 and TRBJ2-2, with a possible D match to TRBD1 (6 bases). V was shortened by 7 bases and J by 5 bases, with 14 bases between the two germline ends. Looked up from germline, CDR1 is SGHTA and CDR2 is FQGTGA. CDR3 length: 14 amino acids. The CDR3: CASKPAGATGELFF. The CDR3 DNA follows: TGTGCCAGCAAGCCGGCAGGGGCTACCGGGGAGCTGTTTTTT.

V gene TRBV5-4 combines with J gene TRBJ1-2; D is unresolved. V was shortened by 4 bases and J by 5 bases, with 21 bases between the two germline ends. Germline V gene sequence: CDR1 SGHNT, CDR2 YYREEE (reference sequence). CDR3 length: 16 residues. CDR3 loop: CASSNRLPVNSYGYTF. CDR3 in DNA: TGTGCCAGCAGCAACCGCCTACCCGTAAACTCATATGGCTACACCTTC.

The chain couples TRBV6-5 to TRBJ2-1; 10 bases agree with TRBD2. The CDR3 is made up of 15 amino acids. The J segment lost 7 bases and the V segment lost 6 bases, leaving 9 bases of the junction unmatched. CDR1 and CDR2 from the germline V gene are MNHEY and SVGAGI. DNA for the CDR3: TGTGCCAGCAGCCGATCCAGCGGGGGGGTTAATGAGCAGTTCTTC. Amino acids: CASSRSSGGVNEQFF.

The rearrangement joins TRBV28 to TRBJ1-1; 9 bases map to TRBD1. V shed 10 bases and J 6 bases; nucleotides not matched to a gene: 9. The CDR3 extends over 13 amino acids. Germline V gives CDR1 MDHEN, CDR2 SYDVKM. The CDR3: CATTGGPSSEAFF. In DNA form, the CDR3 reads TGTGCCACCACAGGGGGCCCTTCTTCTGAAGCTTTCTTT.

This chain uses TRBV12-5 with TRBJ2-2, with 15 bases that match TRBD2. Per the germline V gene, CDR1 is LGHNT and CDR2 is FRNRAP. The CDR3 is 16 amino acids. V lost 7 bases and J lost 7; bases outside the gene matches: 7. DNA of the CDR3: TGTGCTAGTGAGGGACTAGCGGGGGGCTCTGGCGGGGAGCTGTTTTTT. This gives the protein CASEGLAGGSGGELFF.

The chain recombines TRBV7-8 with TRBJ1-2; D call uncertain. Germline V gives CDR1 SGHVS, CDR2 FQNEAQ. Trimming cost V 1 base and J 2 bases, with 20 bases left between them. There are 18 residues in the CDR3. CDR3 protein: CASSLVPPPDTSNYGYTF. Here the CDR3 DNA reads TGTGCCAGCAGCTTAGTACCCCCCCCCGACACGTCCAACTATGGCTACACCTTC.

The CDR3 region is CASSERDWRGYAYEQYF. As DNA, the CDR3 is TGTGCCAGCAGCGAAAGGGACTGGCGGGGGTATGCCTACGAGCAGTACTTC. This chain joins TRBV5-4 and TRBJ2-7; 7 nucleotides match TRBD2. V was clipped by 4 bases and J by 2 bases; unmatched bases: 15. CDR3 size: 17 residues. Germline CDR1 is SGHNT and CDR2 is YYREEE (reference sequence).

This sequence joins TRBV19 and TRBJ2-1; unclear D gene. In germline, CDR1 is LNHDA, CDR2 SQIVND (reference sequence). This CDR3 is 16 amino acids long. The V end lost 3 bases, the J end lost 0 bases, and 12 bases lay between the germline ends. CDR3 DNA sequence: TGTGCCAGTAGTATTATGGCGGAGAGCTCCTACAATGAGCAGTTCTTC. It codes for CASSIMAESSYNEQFF.

The rearrangement joins TRBV4-3 to TRBJ2-2, with D possibly being TRBD1 (6 bases). The CDR3 totals 15 residues. Trimming pared 1 base from V and 6 bases from J, leaving 12 bases between. Germline V gives CDR1 LGHNA, CDR2 YSLEER. The CDR3 region has the DNA TGCGCCAGCAGCCAAGGCACAGGGCGCGCCGGGGAGCTGTTTTTT. Residues: CASSQGTGRAGELFF.

V gene TRBV14 combines with J gene TRBJ1-2, with unresolved D. CDR1 and CDR2 (germline): SGHDN, FVKESK. CDR3 length: 14 amino acids. Trimming left V 4 bases short and J 2 bases short, with 11 bases between. CDR3 coding DNA: TGTGCCAGCAGCCGAGGGAAAGCGAACTATGGCTACACCTTC. It encodes CASSRGKANYGYTF.

A single count supports this clone. The chain has TRBV18 and TRBJ1-4; TRBD1 agrees at 7 bases. The CDR3 is 15 residues long. CDR1 and CDR2 from the germline V gene are KGHSH and LQKENI. V lost 3 bases to trimming and J lost 6 bases; unmatched junction nucleotides: 7. CDR3 sequence reads: CASSPDRVGDEKLFF. The CDR3 DNA follows: TGTGCCAGCTCACCTGACAGGGTCGGGGATGAAAAACTGTTTTTT.

The rearrangement links TRBV12-1 to TRBJ2-7; TRBD2, the table's D call, was not compared with the DNA. TRBV12-1 is a listed pseudogene. This CDR3 region has 14 residues. DNA for the CDR3: TGTGCCAGCAGCTTTTCAACGGAGGACTACGAGCAGTACTTC. Amino acid sequence: CASSFSTEDYEQYF.

V and J are TRBV7-9 and TRBJ2-7; TRBD1 is a possible D gene (5 bases). The germline gives CDR1 SEHNR, CDR2 FQNEAQ (reference sequence). The germline V and J ends were trimmed by 5 bases and 0 bases, with 17 bases remaining between them. There are 16 residues in the CDR3. CDR3 DNA: TGTGCCAGCAGCCGTAGGACAAGACGATACTCCTACGAGCAGTACTTC. This encodes CASSRRTRRYSYEQYF.

Remarks on this clone: The junction does not match germline at one end; this may be a read error. In the same sample, other DNA sequences code for this CDR3. The DNA for the CDR3 is TGTGCCAGCAGCGAAGTGTGGGGGACTCCGAGTTCCCTGAACACTGAAGCCTTCTTT. Its translation is CASSEVWGTPSSLNTEAFF. J is TRBJ1-1 and V is TRBV9, with D possibly matching TRBD1 (5 bases). The CDR3 spans 19 residues. Germline V gene data show CDR1 as SGDLS and CDR2 as YYNGEE.

On this clone itself: The sample contains more than one DNA sequence encoding this CDR3. This chain connects TRBV6-1 to TRBJ1-6; D ambiguous. Trimming cost V 8 bases and J 6 bases, with 11 bases left between them. Germline lookup yields CDR1 MNHNS and CDR2 SASEGT. This CDR3 contains 13 residues. CDR3 protein: CASLRGSNSPLHF. DNA for the CDR3: TGTGCCAGCCTTCGGGGAAGTAATTCACCCCTCCACTTT.